This T cell receptor (beta chain) came from a study of CD8+CD57+ T cells in acquired aplastic anemia (dated by TCRdb to 2016 to 2018). Some background on the complete study: A mean of around 3 ug of DNA, ranging from about 0.19 to 30 ug, was extracted from sorted CD4+ and CD8+ cells. An average of around 9.8 million reads for CD4+ cells and roughly 11 million reads for CD8+ cells was obtained from healthy donor samples. On the study overall, not on this receptor specifically: Although 25 to 30 CD8+ CDR3 sequences were shared by patients and controls, these sequences appeared highly expressed in patients and within the immunodominant clones of patients. Patients and healthy controls showed no significant difference in CD8+ Simpson's diversity (P=0.060).

TCR beta VDJ combination and CDR3 sequence profiling used genomic DNA as the template. An Illumina HiSeq 2000 was the platform used for TCR repertoire sequencing. On the authors' methods: Repertoire assessment relied on Simpson's diversity index, CDR3 size and DJ length profiles, and TRBV/TRBJ rearrangement plots. The most abundant DNA sequence in the deep sequencing data was taken as the immunodominant clone. CDR3 amino acid sequences were checked for sharing between subjects and were compared against published repertoires and the VDJdb database. TCRdb trimmed public reads at Q25 via fastp, called clones via MiXCR and kept in-frame beta chains. Duplicate CDR3 protein sequences are folded into a single record with the most common DNA and genes. The V and J calls come from TCRdb's annotation, not from the publication. In this sample the table shows about 180,000 distinct CDR3 sequences, around half of which occur a single time. Of the sample, 2.9% falls within the top ten clones.

Concerning this clonotype itself: Its recognized antigen is unknown. A junction boundary mismatches the germline segment, possibly from a read error.

From a lookup of the germline V gene, CDR1 and CDR2 are SNHLY and FYNNEI. The CDR3 sequence holds 15 residues, the cysteine and phenylalanine included. Of all the DNA, just the CDR3 is kept, 45 bases in frame from base 1. TCR repertoires of sorted CD4+ and CD8+ blood T cells from severe aplastic anemia patients and healthy subjects were deep-sequenced in the study. Ficoll-Paque density gradient centrifugation was used to isolate peripheral blood mononuclear cells. Before DNA extraction, CD4+ and CD8+ T cells were sorted with FACS or magnetic beads. The chain joins TRBV2 to TRBJ1-5; TRBD1 is a weak D gene call, 5 bases matching. This receptor was identified in a human donor in good health. The sequencing input was sorted CD4+, CD8+, or CD8+CD57+ T cells (not recorded which) from PBMCs. Here is the DNA: TGTGCCAGCGGTGAGAGGCCAGGGCAGAATCAGCCCCAGCATTTT. Its amino acids are CASGERPGQNQPQHF.